Many counts were recorded for the clone carrying this T cell receptor (beta chain). What it recognizes is unknown. TCR beta VDJ combinations and CDR3 sequences were profiled from genomic DNA. Using its own MiXCR run on the reads, TCRdb lists one record per CDR3 protein. The sample holds some 82,000 distinct CDR3 sequences, approximately 46% seen once. This record belongs to a study of CD8+CD57+ T cells in acquired aplastic anemia. Study summary: The mean DNA yield obtained from sorted CD4+ and CD8+ cells came to 3.2 ug. General study results and limits: Sharing between patients and controls was observed for around 30 CD8+ CDR3 sequences.

Trimming at V came to 4 bases and at J to 2 bases, leaving 7 bases not matched to a gene. The CDR3 is 15 residues long. CDR1 SNHLY and CDR2 FYNNEI come from the germline V gene. The sequence was collected from a human donor in good health, serving as a control. The chain links TRBV2 to TRBJ2-5, with 7 bases identical to TRBD1. Sequencing was performed on sorted CD4+, CD8+, or CD8+CD57+ T cells (not recorded which) from PBMCs. CDR3 in amino acids: CASSGGSGQQETQYF. The CDR3 DNA sequence: TGTGCCAGCAGTGGGGGGTCGGGACAGCAAGAGACCCAGTACTTC.